This T cell receptor (beta chain) stems from a study of beta chain features in type 1 diabetes. General study results and limits: Shortening of TCRB CDR3s, moderate but significant, appeared in all four CD4+ subsets of Type 1 diabetes patients. Using cDNA template may skew counts toward highly expressing activated cells.

Note on this clone: Its matching antigen is unknown.

Every bit of the isolated RNA underwent reverse transcription, so sequencing read expressed TCRB transcripts. The average read count of naive, central memory and regulatory T cell samples was about 3.3 million. Profiling relied on immunoSEQ multiplex PCR, and the TCRdb table lists in-frame clones only, not all of them. The profile shows roughly 180,000 clones, approximately 7.9% of them singletons. Central memory, naive, regulatory and stem cell-like memory CD4+ cells were sorted by CD45RO/CCR7/CD25/CD127/CD95/CD27. Purity exceeded 95% in all sorted populations. The CDR3 loop spans 15 amino acids. V was trimmed by 8 bases and J by 6 bases, leaving 22 bases between them. CDR1 is SEHNR and CDR2 is FQNEAQ in the germline V gene (reference sequence).

The TCR was taken from a man aged 18 to 29 with type 1 diabetes. The V and J genes are TRBV7-9 and TRBJ1-2; tentatively, D is TRBD1 (6 bases). Material: central memory CD4+ T cells from blood. The CDR3 loop reads CASGTGSGRSHGYTF. CDR3 nucleotide sequence: TGTGCCAGCGGCACAGGGTCGGGGCGCTCCCATGGCTACACCTTC.